The rows below give T cell receptor beta chains drawn from one sample of a study of cytomegalovirus exposure and HLA in healthy donors. Here immunoSEQ multiplex PCR was the method, and the copy in TCRdb shows in-frame clones only, minus some. The table records some 150,000 clones, roughly 80% of them present only once. The specimen was PBMCs. The source of these receptors is a woman in her forties or fifties in good health and CMV-seronegative. Both conserved end residues are part of each CDR3. A D gene is named only where the DNA matches it firmly. Size is stated for part of the rows, as once, few or many counts, or as a class when the clone is expanded.

D gene: TRBD1; V gene: TRBV5-1; clone size: once; J gene: TRBJ1-4; CDR3 DNA: TGCGCCAGCAGCTTCCGGGAACAGGGGAATTATGAAAAACTGTTTTTT; CDR3 protein: CASSFREQGNYEKLFF
D gene: TRBD1; V gene: TRBV27; clone size: -; J gene: TRBJ1-5; CDR3 DNA: TGTGCCAGCAGGGCGGACAGGGGGCCAACCCACCTCCCTTATAGCAATCAGCCCCAGCATTTT; CDR3 protein: CASRADRGPTHLPYSNQPQHF
D gene: -; V gene: TRBV14; clone size: -; J gene: TRBJ2-1; CDR3 DNA: TGTGCCAGCAGCCTCCTGGGGGCCCCCTCGGTCCCGTTCTTC; CDR3 protein: CASSLLGAPSVPFF
D gene: TRBD1; V gene: TRBV2; clone size: -; J gene: TRBJ1-6; CDR3 DNA: TGTGCCAGCAGTGCCGGGACAGCCCCTGAGAGTTCACCCCTCCACTTT; CDR3 protein: CASSAGTAPESSPLHF
D gene: -; V gene: TRBV5-6; clone size: -; J gene: TRBJ1-2; CDR3 DNA: TGTGCCAGCAGCTTCCCCCCGGTGAGGTATGTACGCTACACCTTC; CDR3 protein: CASSFPPVRYVRYTF
D gene: TRBD1; V gene: TRBV6-5; clone size: -; J gene: TRBJ1-1; CDR3 DNA: TGTGCCAGCAGTACCCTACAGGGGTTTGCTGAAGCTTTCTTT; CDR3 protein: CASSTLQGFAEAFF
D gene: -; V gene: TRBV29-1; clone size: -; J gene: TRBJ2-7; CDR3 DNA: TGCAGCGTTCGCCAGGGAGGTACCTACGAGCAGTACTTC; CDR3 protein: CSVRQGGTYEQYF
D gene: -; V gene: TRBV19; clone size: -; J gene: TRBJ1-4; CDR3 DNA: TGTGCCAGTAGTGTAGAGTTCGGTGAAAAACTGTTTTTT; CDR3 protein: CASSVEFGEKLFF
D gene: TRBD2; V gene: TRBV7-6; clone size: -; J gene: TRBJ2-7; CDR3 DNA: TGTGCCAGCAGCTCCGGACTAGCGGGAAGCGACGAGCAGTACTTC; CDR3 protein: CASSSGLAGSDEQYF
D gene: -; V gene: TRBV4-3; clone size: -; J gene: TRBJ2-7; CDR3 DNA: TGCGCCAGCAGCCTGGAGCCAGGGTACGAGCAGTACTTC; CDR3 protein: CASSLEPGYEQYF
D gene: TRBD2; V gene: TRBV4-3; clone size: few; J gene: TRBJ2-1; CDR3 DNA: TGCGCCAGCAGCCAAGATAGAACTAGCGGGGGTTATGAGCAGTTCTTC; CDR3 protein: CASSQDRTSGGYEQFF
D gene: -; V gene: TRBV9; clone size: once; J gene: TRBJ1-2; CDR3 DNA: TGTGCCAGCAGCGTACCCTCGTATGGCTACACCTTC; CDR3 protein: CASSVPSYGYTF
D gene: TRBD1; V gene: TRBV19; clone size: -; J gene: TRBJ1-2; CDR3 DNA: TGTGCCAGTAGTGAATCGGACAGGGCCTTCGGCTACACCTTC; CDR3 protein: CASSESDRAFGYTF
D gene: -; V gene: TRBV7-2; clone size: -; J gene: TRBJ1-1; CDR3 DNA: TGTGCCAGCAGCCCCCGGGGGGCTGAAGCTTTCTTT; CDR3 protein: CASSPRGAEAFF
D gene: TRBD2; V gene: TRBV19; clone size: -; J gene: TRBJ2-1; CDR3 DNA: TGTGCCAGTAGCCCCGGGACTAGTTCCTACAATGAGCAGTTCTTC; CDR3 protein: CASSPGTSSYNEQFF
D gene: -; V gene: TRBV11-2; clone size: -; J gene: TRBJ1-2; CDR3 DNA: TGTGCCAGCAGCTTCGACATAAACTATGGCTACACCTTC; CDR3 protein: CASSFDINYGYTF
D gene: TRBD1; V gene: TRBV5-6; clone size: -; J gene: TRBJ2-4; CDR3 DNA: TGTGCCAGCAGCGCGACAGGGCGTCAAGCCAAAAACATTCAGTACTTC; CDR3 protein: CASSATGRQAKNIQYF
D gene: TRBD1; V gene: TRBV19; clone size: few; J gene: TRBJ2-2; CDR3 DNA: TGTGCCAGTAGTAAGGGGACAGGGGGCACCGGGGAGCTGTTTTTT; CDR3 protein: CASSKGTGGTGELFF
D gene: TRBD2; V gene: TRBV29-1; clone size: -; J gene: TRBJ2-7; CDR3 DNA: TGCAGCGTTGGGACTAGCGGGGCCTACGAGCAGTACTTC; CDR3 protein: CSVGTSGAYEQYF
D gene: TRBD2; V gene: TRBV5-1; clone size: -; J gene: TRBJ2-3; CDR3 DNA: TGCGCCAGCTCTCAGGGGCGGGGGGGCACAGATACGCAGTATTTT; CDR3 protein: CASSQGRGGTDTQYF
D gene: -; V gene: TRBV10-3; clone size: -; J gene: TRBJ1-2; CDR3 DNA: TGTGCCATCAGTGAAGACAACACGAGGGATGGCTACACCTTC; CDR3 protein: CAISEDNTRDGYTF
D gene: -; V gene: TRBV2; clone size: -; J gene: TRBJ1-4; CDR3 DNA: TGTGCCAGCATTGGCAGGGGAAGAGAAAAACTGTTTTTT; CDR3 protein: CASIGRGREKLFF